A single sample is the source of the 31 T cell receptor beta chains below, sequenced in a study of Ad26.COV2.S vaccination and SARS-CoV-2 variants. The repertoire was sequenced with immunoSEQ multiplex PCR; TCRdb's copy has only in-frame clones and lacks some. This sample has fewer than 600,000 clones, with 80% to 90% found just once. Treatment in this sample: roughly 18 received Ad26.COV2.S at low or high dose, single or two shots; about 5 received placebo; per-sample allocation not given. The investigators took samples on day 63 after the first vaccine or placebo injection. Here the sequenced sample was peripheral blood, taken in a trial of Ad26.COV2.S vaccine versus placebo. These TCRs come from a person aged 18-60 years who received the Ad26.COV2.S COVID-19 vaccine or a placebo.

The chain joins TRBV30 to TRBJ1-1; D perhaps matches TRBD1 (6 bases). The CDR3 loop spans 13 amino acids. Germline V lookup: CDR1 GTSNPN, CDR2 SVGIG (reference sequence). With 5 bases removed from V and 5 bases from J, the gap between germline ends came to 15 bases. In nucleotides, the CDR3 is TGTGCCTGGGGCCCGGGGGCAGGAACTGAAGCTTTCTTT. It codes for CAWGPGAGTEAFF.

The CDR3, as DNA: TGTGCCAGCAGCGTCGGGACAATCCGATCCCGAACCCCTGAAGCTTTCTTT. Amino acids: CASSVGTIRSRTPEAFF. J is TRBJ1-1 and V is TRBV14; weak D call: TRBD1 (6 bases). CDR3 length equals 17 residues. Germline values: CDR1 SGHDN, CDR2 FVKESK. Trimming took 5 bases from V and 6 from J, leaving 25 bases between them.

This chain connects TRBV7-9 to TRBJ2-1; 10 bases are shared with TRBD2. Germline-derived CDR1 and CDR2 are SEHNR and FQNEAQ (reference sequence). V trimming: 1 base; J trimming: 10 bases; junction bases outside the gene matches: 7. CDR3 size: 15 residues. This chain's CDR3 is CASSLVLAGVGEQFF. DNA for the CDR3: TGTGCCAGCAGCTTAGTCCTAGCGGGAGTAGGGGAGCAGTTCTTC.

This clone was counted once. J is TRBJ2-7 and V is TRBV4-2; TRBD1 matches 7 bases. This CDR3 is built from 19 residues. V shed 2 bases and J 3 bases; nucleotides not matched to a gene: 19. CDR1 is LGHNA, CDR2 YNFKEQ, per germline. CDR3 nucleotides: TGTGCCAGCAGCCAACGAGTTTCTCGTATGGGGACAGACTACTACGAGCAGTACTTC. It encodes CASSQRVSRMGTDYYEQYF.

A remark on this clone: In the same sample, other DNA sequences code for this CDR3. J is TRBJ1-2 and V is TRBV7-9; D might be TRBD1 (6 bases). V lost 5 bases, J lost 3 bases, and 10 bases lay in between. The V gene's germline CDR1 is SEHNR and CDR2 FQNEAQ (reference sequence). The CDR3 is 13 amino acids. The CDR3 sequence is CASSPQGHYGYTF. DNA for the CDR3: TGTGCCAGCAGCCCACAGGGACACTATGGCTACACCTTC.

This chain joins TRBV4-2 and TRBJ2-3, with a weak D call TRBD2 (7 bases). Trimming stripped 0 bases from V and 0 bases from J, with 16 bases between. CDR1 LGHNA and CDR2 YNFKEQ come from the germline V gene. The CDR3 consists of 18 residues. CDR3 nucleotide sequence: TGTGCCAGCAGCCAAGATCGCAGGGGAGGGACAAGCACAGATACGCAGTATTTT. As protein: CASSQDRRGGTSTDTQYF.

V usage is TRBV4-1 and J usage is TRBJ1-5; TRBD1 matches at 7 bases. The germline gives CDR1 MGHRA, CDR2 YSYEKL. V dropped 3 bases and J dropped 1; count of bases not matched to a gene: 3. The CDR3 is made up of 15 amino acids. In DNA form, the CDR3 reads TGCGCCAGCAGCCATTTACAGGGGAGCAATCAGCCCCAGCATTTT. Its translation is CASSHLQGSNQPQHF.

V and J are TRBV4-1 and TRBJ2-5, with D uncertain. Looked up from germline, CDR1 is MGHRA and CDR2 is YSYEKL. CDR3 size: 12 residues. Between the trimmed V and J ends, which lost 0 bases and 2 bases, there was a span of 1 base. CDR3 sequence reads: CASSQDQETQYF. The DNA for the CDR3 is TGCGCCAGCAGCCAAGATCAAGAGACCCAGTACTTC.

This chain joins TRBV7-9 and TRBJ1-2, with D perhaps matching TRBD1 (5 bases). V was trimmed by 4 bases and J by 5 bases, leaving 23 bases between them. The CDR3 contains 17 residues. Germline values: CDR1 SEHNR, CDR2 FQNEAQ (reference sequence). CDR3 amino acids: CASSWAGTAASGYGYTF. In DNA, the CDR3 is TGTGCCAGCAGCTGGGCGGGGACGGCCGCTTCGGGATATGGCTACACCTTC.

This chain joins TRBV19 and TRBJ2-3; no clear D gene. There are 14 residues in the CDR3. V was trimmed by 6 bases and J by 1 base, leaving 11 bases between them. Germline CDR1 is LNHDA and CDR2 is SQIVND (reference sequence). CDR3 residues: CASSQRLGTDTQYF. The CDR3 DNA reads TGTGCCAGTAGCCAGAGGTTGGGCACAGATACGCAGTATTTT.

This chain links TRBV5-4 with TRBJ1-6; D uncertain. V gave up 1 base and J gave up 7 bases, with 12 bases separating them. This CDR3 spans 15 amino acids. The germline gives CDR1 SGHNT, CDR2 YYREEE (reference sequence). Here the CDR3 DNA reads TGTGCCAGCAGCTTGTGGGCGCACGAGAATTCACCCCTCCACTTT. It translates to CASSLWAHENSPLHF.

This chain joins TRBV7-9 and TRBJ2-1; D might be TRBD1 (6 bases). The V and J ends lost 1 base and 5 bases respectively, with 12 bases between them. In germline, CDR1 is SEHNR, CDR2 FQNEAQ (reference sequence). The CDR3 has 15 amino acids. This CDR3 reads CASSLVQGRDNEQFF. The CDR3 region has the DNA TGTGCCAGCAGCTTAGTTCAGGGGCGGGACAATGAGCAGTTCTTC. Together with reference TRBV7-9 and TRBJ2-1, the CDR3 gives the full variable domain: DTGVSQNPRHKITKRGQNVTFRCDPISEHNRLYWYRQTLGQGPEFLTYFQNEAQLEKSRLLSDRFSAERPKGSFSTLEIQRTEQGDSAMYLCASSLVQGRDNEQFFGPGTRLTVL.

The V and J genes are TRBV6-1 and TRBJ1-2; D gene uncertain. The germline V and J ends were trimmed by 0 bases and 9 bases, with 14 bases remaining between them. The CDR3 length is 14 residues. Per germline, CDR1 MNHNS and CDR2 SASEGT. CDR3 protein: CASSEALRRLSYTF. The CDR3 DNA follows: TGTGCCAGCAGTGAAGCGCTTCGGCGGCTGAGCTACACCTTC.

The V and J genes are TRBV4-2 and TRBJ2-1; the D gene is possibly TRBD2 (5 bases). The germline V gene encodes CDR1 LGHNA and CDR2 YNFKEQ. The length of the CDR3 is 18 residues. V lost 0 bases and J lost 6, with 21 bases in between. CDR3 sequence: CASSQDHRAETYGNEQFF. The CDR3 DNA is TGTGCCAGCAGCCAAGATCACCGAGCGGAAACCTATGGCAATGAGCAGTTCTTC.

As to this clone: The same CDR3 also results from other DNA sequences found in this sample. The CDR3: CASSLDRGYEQYF. The CDR3 nucleotides read TGCGCCAGCAGCCTAGACAGGGGTTACGAGCAGTACTTC. V gene TRBV5-1 combines with J gene TRBJ2-7; TRBD1 matches 8 bases. Germline V gives CDR1 SGHRS, CDR2 YFSETQ. The CDR3 has 13 residues. The V gene end was trimmed by 4 bases and the J gene end by 4 bases; junction bases not matched to a gene: 4.

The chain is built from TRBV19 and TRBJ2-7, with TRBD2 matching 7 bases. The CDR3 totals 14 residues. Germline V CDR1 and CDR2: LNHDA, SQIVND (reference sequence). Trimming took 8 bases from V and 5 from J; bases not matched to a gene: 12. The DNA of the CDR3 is TGTGCCAGTTCCCCAGCGGGAAGGCCGGACGAGCAGTACTTC. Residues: CASSPAGRPDEQYF.

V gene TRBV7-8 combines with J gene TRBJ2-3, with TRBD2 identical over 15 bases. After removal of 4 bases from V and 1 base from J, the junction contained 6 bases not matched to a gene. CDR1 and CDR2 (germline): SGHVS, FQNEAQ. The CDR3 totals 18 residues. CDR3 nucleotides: TGTGCCAGCAGCTCAGGACTAGCGGGGGGGCCCGGCACAGATACGCAGTATTTT. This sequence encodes CASSSGLAGGPGTDTQYF.

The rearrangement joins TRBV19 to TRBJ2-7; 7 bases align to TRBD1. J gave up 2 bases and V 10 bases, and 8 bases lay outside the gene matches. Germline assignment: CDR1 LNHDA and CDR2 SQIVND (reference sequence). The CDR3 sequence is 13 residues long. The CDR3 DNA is TGTGCCACCAAGCTGACAGGGACCTACGAGCAGTACTTC. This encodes CATKLTGTYEQYF.

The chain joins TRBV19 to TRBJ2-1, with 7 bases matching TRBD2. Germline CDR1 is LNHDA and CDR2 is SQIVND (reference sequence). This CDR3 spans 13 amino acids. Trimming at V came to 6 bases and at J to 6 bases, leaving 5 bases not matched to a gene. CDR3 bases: TGTGCCAGTAGCTTAGGGAGGGGCAATGAGCAGTTCTTC. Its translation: CASSLGRGNEQFF. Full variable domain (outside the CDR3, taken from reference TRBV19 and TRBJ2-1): DGGITQSPKYLFRKEGQNVTLSCEQNLNHDAMYWYRQDPGQGLRLIYYSQIVNDFQKGDIAEGYSVSREKKESFPLTVTSAQKNPTAFYLCASSLGRGNEQFFGPGTRLTVL.

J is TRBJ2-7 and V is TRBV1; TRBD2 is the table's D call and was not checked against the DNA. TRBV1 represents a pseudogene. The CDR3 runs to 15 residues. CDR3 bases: TGCACCAGCACGGGACTAGCGGGCTCTTCCTACGAGCAGTACTTC. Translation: CTSTGLAGSSYEQYF.

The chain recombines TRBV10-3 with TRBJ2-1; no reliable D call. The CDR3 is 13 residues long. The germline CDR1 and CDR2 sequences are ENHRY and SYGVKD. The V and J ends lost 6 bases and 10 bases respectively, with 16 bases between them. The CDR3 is CAISLEQFVEQFF. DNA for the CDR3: TGTGCCATCAGCCTAGAACAGTTCGTCGAGCAGTTCTTC.

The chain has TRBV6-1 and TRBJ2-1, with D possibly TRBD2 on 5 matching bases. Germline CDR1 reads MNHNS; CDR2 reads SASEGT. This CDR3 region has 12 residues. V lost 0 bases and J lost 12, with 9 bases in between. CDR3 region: CASSEARERQFF. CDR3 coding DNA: TGTGCCAGCAGTGAAGCCCGGGAACGGCAGTTCTTC.

CDR3 in DNA: TGTGCCAGCAGCCAAACAGGGTTGCAGGCTTTCTTT. Protein sequence: CASSQTGLQAFF. The gene calls are TRBV3-1 (or the pseudogene TRBV3-2) and TRBJ1-1; a weak D match, TRBD1 (6 bases). The CDR3 totals 12 residues. V lost 2 bases and J 11 bases, leaving 12 bases between the germline ends. Germline loops: CDR1 LGHDT, CDR2 YNNKEL (reference sequence).

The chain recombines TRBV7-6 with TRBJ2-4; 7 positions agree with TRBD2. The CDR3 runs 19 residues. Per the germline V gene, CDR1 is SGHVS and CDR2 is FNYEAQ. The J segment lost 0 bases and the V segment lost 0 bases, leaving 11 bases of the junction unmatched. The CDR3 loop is CASSLAPGSGVLAKNIQYF. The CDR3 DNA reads TGTGCCAGCAGCTTAGCCCCCGGGAGCGGGGTCCTAGCCAAAAACATTCAGTACTTC.

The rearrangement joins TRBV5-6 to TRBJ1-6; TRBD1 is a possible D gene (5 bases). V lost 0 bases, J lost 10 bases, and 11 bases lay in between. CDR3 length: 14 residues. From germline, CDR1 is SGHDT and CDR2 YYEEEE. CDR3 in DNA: TGTGCCAGCAGCTTGGGGCAGGGTGTCTCACCCCTCCACTTT. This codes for CASSLGQGVSPLHF. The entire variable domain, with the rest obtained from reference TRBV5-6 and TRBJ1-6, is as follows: DAGVTQSPTHLIKTRGQQVTLRCSPKSGHDTVSWYQQALGQGPQFIFQYYEEEERQRGNFPDRFSGHQFPNYSSELNVNALLLGDSALYLCASSLGQGVSPLHFGNGTRLTVT.

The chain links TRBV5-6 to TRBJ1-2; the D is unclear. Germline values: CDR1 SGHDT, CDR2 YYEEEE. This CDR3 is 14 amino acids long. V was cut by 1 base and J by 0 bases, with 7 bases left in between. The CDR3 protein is CASSLYSPNYGYTF. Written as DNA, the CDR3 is TGTGCCAGCAGCTTGTACAGCCCTAACTATGGCTACACCTTC.

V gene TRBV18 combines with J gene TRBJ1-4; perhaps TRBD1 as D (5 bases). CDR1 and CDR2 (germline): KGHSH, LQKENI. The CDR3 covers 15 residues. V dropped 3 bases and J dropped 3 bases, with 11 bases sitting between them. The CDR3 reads CASSPATASNEKLFF. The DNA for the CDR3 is TGTGCCAGCTCACCCGCGACAGCCTCTAATGAAAAACTGTTTTTT.

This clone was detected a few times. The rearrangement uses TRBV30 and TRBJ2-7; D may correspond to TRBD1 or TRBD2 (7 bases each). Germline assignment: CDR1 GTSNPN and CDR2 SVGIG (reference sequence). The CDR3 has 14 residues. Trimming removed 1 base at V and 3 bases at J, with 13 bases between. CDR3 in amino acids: CAWSAGGQIYEQYF. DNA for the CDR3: TGTGCCTGGAGTGCGGGGGGACAGATCTACGAGCAGTACTTC.

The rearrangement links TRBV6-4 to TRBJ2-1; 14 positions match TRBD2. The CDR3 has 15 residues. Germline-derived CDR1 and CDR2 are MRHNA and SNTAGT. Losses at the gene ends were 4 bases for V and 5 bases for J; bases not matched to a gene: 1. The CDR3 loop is CASSVGLAGDNEQFF. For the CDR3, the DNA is TGTGCCAGCAGTGTGGGACTAGCGGGGGACAATGAGCAGTTCTTC.

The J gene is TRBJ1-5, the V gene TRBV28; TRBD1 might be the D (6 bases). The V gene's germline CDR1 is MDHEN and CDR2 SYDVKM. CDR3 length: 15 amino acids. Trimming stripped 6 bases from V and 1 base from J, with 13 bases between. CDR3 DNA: TGTGCCAGCAGGTCGGGGGGCTCGAGCAATCAGCCCCAGCATTTT. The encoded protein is CASRSGGSSNQPQHF.

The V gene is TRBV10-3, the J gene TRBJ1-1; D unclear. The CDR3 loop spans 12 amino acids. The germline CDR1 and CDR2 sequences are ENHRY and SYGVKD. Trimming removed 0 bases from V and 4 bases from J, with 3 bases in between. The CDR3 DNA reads TGTGCCATCAGTGAGTCTCTCACTGAAGCTTTCTTT. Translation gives CAISESLTEAFF.